This T cell receptor (beta chain) originates from a study of cytotoxic CD8 clonotypes in ibrutinib-treated CLL. Study at large: Following a median about eleven months of treatment, with a range of 6 to 36, response samples were taken. Overall study findings and caveats: At ibrutinib response, clonality increased, and at progression it declined back toward baseline.

The data were produced by immunoSEQ multiplex PCR, yet TCRdb's version contains in-frame clones alone and is incomplete. The sample contains 150,000 to 200,000 clones, about 88% of which appear only once. Germline values: CDR1 SGHDT, CDR2 YYEEEE. V dropped 0 bases and J dropped 6; count of bases not matched to a gene: 8. CDR3 length equals 15 residues. With regard to this clone: Its antigen is as yet unknown.

The source is a human donor with chronic lymphocytic leukemia. The sequenced sample was PBMCs, obtained at disease progression, from a patient treated with ibrutinib. The V call is TRBV5-6, the J call TRBJ1-1; 7 nucleotides match TRBD1. The CDR3 nucleotides are TGTGCCAGCAGCTTGGCCCCAGGCAGGGGGGCTGAAGCTTTCTTT. Its translation is CASSLAPGRGAEAFF. The complete variable domain, with remaining parts taken from reference TRBV5-6 and TRBJ1-1, reads DAGVTQSPTHLIKTRGQQVTLRCSPKSGHDTVSWYQQALGQGPQFIFQYYEEEERQRGNFPDRFSGHQFPNYSSELNVNALLLGDSALYLCASSLAPGRGAEAFFGQGTRLTVV.